The entry below describes one T cell receptor (beta chain). This sample was taken from a study of CD8+CD57+ T cells in acquired aplastic anemia. TCR beta VDJ and CDR3 profiling used genomic DNA as template. TCRdb reprocessed the reads via MiXCR and lists one record per CDR3 protein. The sample holds 190,000 or so distinct CDR3 sequences, roughly half seen once. V was clipped by 5 bases and J by 1 base, with 16 bases between them. This CDR3 contains 16 residues. The germline CDR1 and CDR2 sequences are SGHAT and FQNNGV. Patients chosen for sequencing had CD8+CD57+ cells that had expanded, as shown by flow cytometry.

Sequenced material: sorted CD4+, CD8+, or CD8+CD57+ T cells (not recorded which) from PBMCs. This TCR was sampled from a human donor with aplastic anemia. The chain couples TRBV11-2 to TRBJ2-3; D unresolved. The CDR3 is CASSPPWWAGTDTQYF. The DNA for the CDR3 is TGTGCCAGCAGCCCCCCGTGGTGGGCAGGCACAGATACGCAGTATTTT.